Sequencing of this T cell receptor (beta chain) was carried out in a study of T cells in Graves' hyperthyroidism and ophthalmopathy. TCR beta CDR3 regions were amplified from RNA transcripts. Primed by the HTBI set, a first-round RT-PCR was run on the TCR CDR3. TCRdb independently ran MiXCR on the multiplex PCR reads; one entry per CDR3 protein. This table holds roughly 750,000 distinct CDR3 sequences, approximately 16% found once. There are 15 residues in the CDR3. The germline V gene has CDR1 MDHEN and CDR2 SYDVKM. Trimming pared 4 bases from V and 5 bases from J, leaving 17 bases between. This clonotype was seen only a few times. Every diagnosis used clinical symptoms, serum thyroxine and TRAb, thyroid ultrasound and orbital computed tomography. Fresh peripheral blood, around 11 ml of it, supplied the PBMCs.

This TCR was sampled from a man between 18 and 29 years old with Graves' hyperthyroidism. Sequencing was carried out using blood. V gene TRBV28 combines with J gene TRBJ2-5; no clear D gene. CDR3 in amino acids: CASSSPLWLAETQYF. The CDR3 DNA follows: TGTGCCAGCAGTTCGCCTCTCTGGTTGGCGGAGACCCAGTACTTC.